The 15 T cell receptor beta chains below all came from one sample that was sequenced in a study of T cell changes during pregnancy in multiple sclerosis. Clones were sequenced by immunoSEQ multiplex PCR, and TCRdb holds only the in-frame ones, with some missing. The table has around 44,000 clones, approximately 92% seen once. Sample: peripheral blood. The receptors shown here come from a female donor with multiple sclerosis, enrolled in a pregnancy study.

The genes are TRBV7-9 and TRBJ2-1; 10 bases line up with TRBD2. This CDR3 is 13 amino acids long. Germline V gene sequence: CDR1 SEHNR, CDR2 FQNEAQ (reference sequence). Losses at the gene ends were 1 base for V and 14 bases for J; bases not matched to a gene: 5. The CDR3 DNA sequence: TGTGCCAGCAGCTTAGATGGACTAGCGGTGAAGTTCTTC. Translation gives CASSLDGLAVKFF.

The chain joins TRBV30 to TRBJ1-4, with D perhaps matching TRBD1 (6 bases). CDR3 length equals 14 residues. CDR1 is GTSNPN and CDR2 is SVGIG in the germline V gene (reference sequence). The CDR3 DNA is TGTGCTTCCTCAACAGGGCAAGGAGATGAAAAACTGTTTTTT. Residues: CASSTGQGDEKLFF. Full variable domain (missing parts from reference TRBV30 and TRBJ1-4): SQTIHQWPATLVQPVGSPLSLECTVEGTSNPNLYWYRQAAGRGLQLLFYSVGIGQISSEVPQNLSASRPQDRQFILSSKKLLLSDSGFYLCASSTGQGDEKLFFGSGTQLSVL.

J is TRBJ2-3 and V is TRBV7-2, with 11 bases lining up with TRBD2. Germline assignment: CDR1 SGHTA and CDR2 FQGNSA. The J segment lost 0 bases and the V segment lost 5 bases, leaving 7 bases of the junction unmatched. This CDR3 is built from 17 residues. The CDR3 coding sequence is TGTGCCAGCAGCCCTAGACTAGCGGGATTGAGCACAGATACGCAGTATTTT. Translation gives CASSPRLAGLSTDTQYF.

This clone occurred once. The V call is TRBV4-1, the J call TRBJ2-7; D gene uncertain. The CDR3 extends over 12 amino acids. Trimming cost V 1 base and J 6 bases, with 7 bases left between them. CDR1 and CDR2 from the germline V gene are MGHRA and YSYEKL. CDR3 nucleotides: TGCGCCAGCAGCCAAGGCCTGGGCGAGCAGTACTTC. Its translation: CASSQGLGEQYF.

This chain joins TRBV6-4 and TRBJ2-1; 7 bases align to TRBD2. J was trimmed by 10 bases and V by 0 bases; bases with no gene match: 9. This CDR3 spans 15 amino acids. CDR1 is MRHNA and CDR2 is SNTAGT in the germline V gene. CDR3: CASSDSRGSIEEQFF. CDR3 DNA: TGTGCCAGCAGTGACTCGCGGGGGTCCATTGAGGAGCAGTTCTTC.

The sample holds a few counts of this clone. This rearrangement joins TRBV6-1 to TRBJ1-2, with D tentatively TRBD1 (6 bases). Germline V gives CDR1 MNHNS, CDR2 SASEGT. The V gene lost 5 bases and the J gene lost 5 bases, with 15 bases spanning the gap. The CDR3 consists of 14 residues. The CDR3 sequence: CASSSGGTPYGYTF. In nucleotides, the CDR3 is TGTGCCAGCAGTTCTGGCGGGACACCTTATGGCTACACCTTC.

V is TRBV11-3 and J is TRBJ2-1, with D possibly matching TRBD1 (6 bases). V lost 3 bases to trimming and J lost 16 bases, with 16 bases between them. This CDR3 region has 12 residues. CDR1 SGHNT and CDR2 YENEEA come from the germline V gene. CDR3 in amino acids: CASSFADRTKFF. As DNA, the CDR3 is TGTGCCAGCAGCTTTGCCGACAGGACCAAATTCTTC.

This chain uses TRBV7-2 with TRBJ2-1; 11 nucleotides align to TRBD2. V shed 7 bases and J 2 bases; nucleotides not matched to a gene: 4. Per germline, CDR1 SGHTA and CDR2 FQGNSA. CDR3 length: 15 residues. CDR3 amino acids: CASTLAGGTYNEQFF. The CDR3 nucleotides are TGTGCCAGCACCCTAGCGGGAGGTACCTACAATGAGCAGTTCTTC.

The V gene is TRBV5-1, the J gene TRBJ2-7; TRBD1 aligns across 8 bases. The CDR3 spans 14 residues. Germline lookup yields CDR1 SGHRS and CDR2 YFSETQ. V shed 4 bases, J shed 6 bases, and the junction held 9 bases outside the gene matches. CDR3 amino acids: CASSPGQGASEQYF. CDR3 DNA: TGCGCCAGCAGCCCTGGACAGGGTGCGTCCGAGCAGTACTTC.

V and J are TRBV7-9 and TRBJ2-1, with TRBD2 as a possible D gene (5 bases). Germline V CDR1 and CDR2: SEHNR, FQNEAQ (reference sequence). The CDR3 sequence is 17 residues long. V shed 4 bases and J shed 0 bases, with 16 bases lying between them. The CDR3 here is CASSSWTAISSYNEQFF. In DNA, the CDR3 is TGTGCCAGCAGCTCCTGGACTGCCATCAGCTCCTACAATGAGCAGTTCTTC.

CDR3 loop: CASSPSPGQLTYEQYF. The DNA for the CDR3 is TGTGCCAGCAGCCCCTCACCGGGACAGCTAACCTACGAGCAGTACTTC. V usage is TRBV5-6 and J usage is TRBJ2-7, with 7 bases identical to TRBD1. CDR1 and CDR2 (germline): SGHDT, YYEEEE. The CDR3 totals 16 residues. J gave up 2 bases and V 4 bases, and 12 bases lay outside the gene matches.

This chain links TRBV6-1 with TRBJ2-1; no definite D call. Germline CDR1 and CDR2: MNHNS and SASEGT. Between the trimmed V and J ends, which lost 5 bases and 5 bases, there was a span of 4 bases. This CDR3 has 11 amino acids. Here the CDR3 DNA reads TGTGCCAGCAGTTCGAACAATGAGCAGTTCTTC. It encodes CASSSNNEQFF.

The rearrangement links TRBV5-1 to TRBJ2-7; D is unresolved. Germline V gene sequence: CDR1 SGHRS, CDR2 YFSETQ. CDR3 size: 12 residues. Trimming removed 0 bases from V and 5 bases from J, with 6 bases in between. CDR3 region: CASSLEDHEQYF. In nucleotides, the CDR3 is TGCGCCAGCAGCTTGGAAGACCACGAGCAGTACTTC.

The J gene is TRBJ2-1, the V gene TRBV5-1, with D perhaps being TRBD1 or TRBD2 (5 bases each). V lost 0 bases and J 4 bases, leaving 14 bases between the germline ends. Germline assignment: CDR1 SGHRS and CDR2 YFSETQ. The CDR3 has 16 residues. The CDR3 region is CASSLAPGTAYNEQFF. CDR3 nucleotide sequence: TGCGCCAGCAGCTTGGCCCCTGGGACGGCTTACAATGAGCAGTTCTTC.

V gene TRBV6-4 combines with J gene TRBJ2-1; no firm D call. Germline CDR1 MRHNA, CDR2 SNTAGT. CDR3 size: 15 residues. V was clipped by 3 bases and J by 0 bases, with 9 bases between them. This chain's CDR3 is CASSEQTSSYNEQFF. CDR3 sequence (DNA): TGTGCCAGCAGTGAACAGACGAGCTCCTACAATGAGCAGTTCTTC.